One and the same sample provided the 21 T cell receptor beta chains below, sequenced in a study of shared clonotypes between healthy human individuals. Measured with immunoSEQ multiplex PCR; TCRdb has only the in-frame clones, and not every one. The sample has over 100,000 clones; approximately 70% are singletons. Material for sequencing was memory CD8+ T cells sorted from blood. Regarding subset: CD45RO+ cells pooled with CCR7-negative TemRA cells. The receptors come from a woman in her 30s in good health.

This clone was picked up a small number of times. The chain links TRBV29-1 to TRBJ2-4, with 8 bases fitting TRBD2. The CDR3 sequence is 14 residues long. Germline CDR1 reads SQVTM; CDR2 reads ANQGSEA. Trimming removed 5 bases from V and 10 bases from J; junction bases left unmatched: 13. This chain's CDR3 is CSVSGGRASGIQYF. The CDR3 bases are TGCAGCGTTAGTGGGGGGAGGGCTAGCGGGATTCAGTACTTC.

This clone was found a few times. V usage is TRBV2 and J usage is TRBJ1-1; D might be TRBD1 (6 bases). Trimming removed 7 bases at V and 1 base at J, with 13 bases between. CDR1 and CDR2 from the germline V gene are SNHLY and FYNNEI. This CDR3 comprises 14 residues. CDR3 sequence (DNA): TGTGCCAGCAACGCTCAGGGGTCGAACACTGAAGCTTTCTTT. It yields the protein CASNAQGSNTEAFF.

This clone was observed many times. The chain links TRBV19 to TRBJ1-5; D is perhaps TRBD1 (5 bases). Germline assignment: CDR1 LNHDA and CDR2 SQIVND (reference sequence). The CDR3 consists of 15 residues. V was cut by 5 bases and J by 6 bases, with 17 bases left in between. The CDR3 DNA is TGTGCCAGTAGTGTTCCCGGGACGATCAGTCAGCCCCAGCATTTT. This codes for CASSVPGTISQPQHF.

In its sample, this clone was seen a few times. The chain carries TRBV18 and TRBJ2-1; 12 bases align to TRBD2. CDR3 length equals 18 residues. The V segment lost 3 bases and the J segment 3 bases; nucleotides outside the gene matches: 9. CDR1 is KGHSH, CDR2 LQKENI, per germline. The CDR3 region is CASSPFGLAGHFYNEQFF. CDR3 DNA sequence: TGTGCCAGCTCACCTTTCGGACTAGCGGGACACTTCTACAATGAGCAGTTCTTC. The variable domain in full, completed from reference TRBV18 and TRBJ2-1, reads NAGVMQNPRHLVRRRGQEARLRCSPMKGHSHVYWYRQLPEEGLKFMVYLQKENIIDESGMPKERFSAEFPKEGPSILRIQQVVRGDSAAYFCASSPFGLAGHFYNEQFFGPGTRLTVL.

This rearrangement joins TRBV11-2 to TRBJ2-7; maybe TRBD2 (6 bases). The germline CDR1 and CDR2 sequences are SGHAT and FQNNGV. The CDR3 is made up of 16 amino acids. V was trimmed by 1 base and J by 4 bases, leaving 17 bases between them. The CDR3 region is CASSLGSGRIFYEQYF. The CDR3, as DNA: TGTGCCAGCAGCTTAGGTAGCGGCCGAATATTTTACGAGCAGTACTTC.

This clone showed up just once. This chain joins TRBV4-1 and TRBJ2-7, with D maybe TRBD2 (6 bases). Germline V gene sequence: CDR1 MGHRA, CDR2 YSYEKL. The CDR3 extends over 13 amino acids. The germline V and J ends were trimmed by 0 bases and 7 bases, with 10 bases remaining between them. CDR3 sequence (DNA): TGCGCCAGCAGCCAAGACCGGGGGATAGAGCAGTACTTC. Amino acid sequence: CASSQDRGIEQYF.

The gene calls are TRBV7-8 and TRBJ2-7; 14 bases line up with TRBD2. Germline lookup yields CDR1 SGHVS and CDR2 FQNEAQ. J lost 12 bases, V lost 5 bases, and 9 bases had no gene match. The CDR3 has 14 residues. In nucleotides, the CDR3 is TGTGCCAGCAGCCCCCGGGGGACTAGCGGGAGTTGGTACTTC. This translates into CASSPRGTSGSWYF.

The V call is TRBV29-1, the J call TRBJ2-1, with 12 positions matching TRBD2. This CDR3 is 15 amino acids long. The ends lost 6 bases at V and 7 bases at J; junction bases unmatched: 10. Germline CDR1 is SQVTM and CDR2 is ANQGSEA. The CDR3 coding sequence is TGCAGCGTAAATACCGGGACTAGCGGGCTGAATGAGCAGTTCTTC. It translates to CSVNTGTSGLNEQFF.

In its sample, this clone was seen a few times. The chain uses TRBV19 and TRBJ1-1, with D unresolved. Trimming left V 6 bases short and J 4 bases short, with 15 bases between. Germline values: CDR1 LNHDA, CDR2 SQIVND (reference sequence). There are 14 residues in the CDR3. CDR3 DNA sequence: TGTGCCAGTAGAACTGGGGATAGGAGCACTGAAGCTTTCTTT. Translation: CASRTGDRSTEAFF.

The chain is built from TRBV25-1 and TRBJ2-6, with 12 bases aligning to TRBD1. Trimming removed 1 base from V and 3 bases from J; junction bases left unmatched: 4. CDR3 length: 18 residues. Germline CDR1 and CDR2: MGHDK and SYGVNS. CDR3 sequence (DNA): TGTGCCAGCAGTGAATCGGGACAGGGGGCAAGTGGGGCCAACGTCCTGACTTTC. This sequence encodes CASSESGQGASGANVLTF.

Concerning this clone itself: A far bigger clonotype differs at one base, so this is likely a read error. Other DNA sequences from this sample encode an identical CDR3 as well. The J gene is TRBJ2-7, the V gene TRBV4-1; D is perhaps TRBD2 (7 bases). The CDR3 consists of 16 residues. In germline, CDR1 is MGHRA, CDR2 YSYEKL. CDR3 DNA: TGCGCCAGCAGTCAAGCCAGCGGGACACCACCCTACGAGCAGTACTTC. Amino acids: CASSQASGTPPYEQYF.

V and J are TRBV13 and TRBJ2-5; the match to TRBD2 covers 12 bases. CDR3 length equals 16 residues. V trimming: 0 bases; J trimming: 5 bases; junction bases outside the gene matches: 4. Germline values: CDR1 PRHDT, CDR2 FYEKMQ (reference sequence). The CDR3 region is CASSLGLAGGKETQYF. The DNA of the CDR3 is TGTGCCAGCAGCTTAGGTCTAGCGGGAGGGAAGGAGACCCAGTACTTC. The full variable domain, in which reference TRBV13 and TRBJ2-5 provide the parts outside the CDR3, is AAGVIQSPRHLIKEKRETATLKCYPIPRHDTVYWYQQGPGQDPQFLISFYEKMQSDKGSIPDRFSAQQFSDYHSELNMSSLELGDSALYFCASSLGLAGGKETQYFGPGTRLLVL.

V is TRBV27 and J is TRBJ2-1; D is ambiguous. This CDR3 region has 17 residues. V lost 5 bases and J lost 0, with 17 bases in between. Per germline, CDR1 MNHEY and CDR2 SMNVEV (reference sequence). CDR3 in amino acids: CASSPSGPLSSYNEQFF. The DNA of the CDR3 is TGTGCCAGCAGTCCCTCCGGACCCCTGAGCTCCTACAATGAGCAGTTCTTC.

This clone was found a few times. The chain carries TRBV4-2 and TRBJ1-1; 8 positions match TRBD1. Germline CDR1 is LGHNA and CDR2 is YNFKEQ. The CDR3 runs 17 residues. The junction had 9 bases not matched to a gene; V was cut back by 1 base and J by 2 bases. DNA of the CDR3: TGTGCCAGCAGCCAAGTCCGGACAGGGACCTTCAACACTGAAGCTTTCTTT. Translating gives CASSQVRTGTFNTEAFF.

This clone showed up just a few times. V gene TRBV28 combines with J gene TRBJ1-1; D remains unclear. The CDR3 length is 11 residues. CDR1 and CDR2 (germline): MDHEN, SYDVKM. V was pared by 5 bases and J by 6 bases, with 7 bases between. The CDR3 DNA follows: TGTGCCAGCAGTAAGTTCCCTGAAGCTTTCTTT. Protein: CASSKFPEAFF.

This chain links TRBV7-9 with TRBJ2-1, with TRBD1 matching 9 bases. The CDR3 sequence is 15 residues long. Germline CDR1 reads SEHNR; CDR2 reads FQNEAQ (reference sequence). The ends lost 1 base at V and 4 bases at J; junction bases unmatched: 2. The CDR3 bases are TGTGCCAGCAGCTTAGTGACAGGGGGATACAATGAGCAGTTCTTC. It specifies CASSLVTGGYNEQFF.

The CDR3 nucleotides read TGTGCCAGCAGTTTATTAACAGGGGGCACATTTGGCTACACCTTC. Translating it yields CASSLLTGGTFGYTF. The J gene is TRBJ1-2, the V gene TRBV27; 9 nucleotides line up with TRBD1. V lost 1 base and J lost 7; bases outside the gene matches: 7. Germline values: CDR1 MNHEY, CDR2 SMNVEV (reference sequence). The CDR3 has 15 amino acids.

The rearrangement links TRBV19 to TRBJ2-3; 7 bases fit TRBD2. The V segment lost 3 bases and the J segment 6 bases; nucleotides outside the gene matches: 9. This CDR3 has 15 amino acids. From germline, CDR1 is LNHDA and CDR2 SQIVND (reference sequence). Here the CDR3 reads CASSIIGGSRDTQYF. CDR3 DNA sequence: TGTGCCAGTAGTATTATTGGCGGGAGCAGGGATACGCAGTATTTT.

The chain carries TRBV19 and TRBJ1-2; D may be TRBD1 (5 bases). Germline V gene data show CDR1 as LNHDA and CDR2 as SQIVND (reference sequence). This CDR3 spans 14 amino acids. The V and J ends lost 4 bases and 1 base respectively, with 10 bases between them. The CDR3 is CASSSGHFNYGYTF. The CDR3 nucleotides are TGTGCCAGTAGTAGCGGACATTTTAACTATGGCTACACCTTC.

This clone was detected only a few times. V and J are TRBV27 and TRBJ2-7; possible D gene TRBD2, 5 bases. CDR3 length: 14 amino acids. Trimming pared 5 bases from V and 7 bases from J, leaving 18 bases between. Germline V gives CDR1 MNHEY, CDR2 SMNVEV (reference sequence). The CDR3 loop reads CASSPRTLPWEQYF. CDR3 bases: TGTGCCAGCAGTCCCAGGACTCTCCCCTGGGAGCAGTACTTC.

The chain is built from TRBV28 and TRBJ2-1; D might be TRBD1 (6 bases). This CDR3 has 14 amino acids. The germline CDR1 and CDR2 sequences are MDHEN and SYDVKM. Trimming removed 6 bases from V and 7 bases from J, with 16 bases in between. The CDR3 region is CASRRWTGTNEQFF. The CDR3 nucleotides read TGTGCCAGCAGGCGATGGACTGGGACAAATGAGCAGTTCTTC.